A selection of T cell receptor beta chains follows, all from one sample in a study of shared clonotypes between healthy human individuals. The repertoire was sequenced with immunoSEQ multiplex PCR; TCRdb's copy has only in-frame clones and lacks some. The sample has millions of clones; approximately 95% are singletons. Source material: naive CD8+ T cells sorted from blood. The origin of the receptors is a man younger than 35 in good health. Both conserved end residues are part of each CDR3. A D gene is named only where the DNA matches it firmly. Some rows have no size entry. The others give once, few or many, or a class for an expanded clone.

clone size: -
D gene: -
V gene: TRBV7-2
J gene: TRBJ2-7
CDR3 protein: CASSFLAQGSFEQYF
CDR3 DNA: TGTGCCAGCAGCTTTTTAGCCCAGGGGAGTTTCGAGCAGTACTTC

clone size: -
D gene: TRBD1
V gene: TRBV19
J gene: TRBJ2-7
CDR3 protein: CASSAGTGGYEQYF
CDR3 DNA: TGTGCCAGTAGTGCCGGGACAGGGGGTTACGAGCAGTACTTC

clone size: -
D gene: TRBD1
V gene: TRBV7-6
J gene: TRBJ2-7
CDR3 protein: CASSLGTGHYEQYF
CDR3 DNA: TGTGCCAGCAGCCTCGGGACAGGACACTACGAGCAGTACTTC

clone size: -
D gene: -
V gene: TRBV10-3
J gene: TRBJ1-5
CDR3 protein: CAIPERGNQPQHF
CDR3 DNA: TGTGCCATCCCCGAGCGGGGCAATCAGCCCCAGCATTTT

clone size: -
D gene: -
V gene: TRBV18
J gene: TRBJ2-3
CDR3 protein: CASSPVADTQYF
CDR3 DNA: TGTGCCAGCTCACCTGTCGCAGATACGCAGTATTTT

clone size: once
D gene: -
V gene: TRBV5-8
J gene: TRBJ2-7
CDR3 protein: CASSYEQYF
CDR3 DNA: TGTGCCAGCAGCTACGAGCAGTACTTC

clone size: -
D gene: -
V gene: TRBV29-1
J gene: TRBJ2-7
CDR3 protein: CSVEDGGWEQYF
CDR3 DNA: TGCAGCGTTGAAGATGGCGGGTGGGAGCAGTACTTC

clone size: once
D gene: -
V gene: TRBV2
J gene: TRBJ2-7
CDR3 protein: CASRETGSSPAYEQYF
CDR3 DNA: TGTGCCAGCAGGGAAACGGGATCCTCCCCCGCTTACGAGCAGTACTTC

clone size: -
D gene: -
V gene: TRBV27
J gene: TRBJ2-5
CDR3 protein: CASSFGLSGGDETQYF
CDR3 DNA: TGTGCCAGCAGTTTCGGTCTCTCCGGGGGTGACGAGACCCAGTACTTC

clone size: -
D gene: TRBD1
V gene: TRBV7-9
J gene: TRBJ1-6
CDR3 protein: CASSLGTGGRSPLHF
CDR3 DNA: TGTGCCAGCAGCTTAGGGACAGGGGGAAGATCACCCCTCCACTTT

clone size: once
D gene: -
V gene: TRBV10-3
J gene: TRBJ1-4
CDR3 protein: CAISDLTGPNEKLFF
CDR3 DNA: TGTGCCATCAGTGACTTGACAGGTCCTAATGAAAAACTGTTTTTT

clone size: -
D gene: -
V gene: TRBV4-3
J gene: TRBJ1-2
CDR3 protein: CASSKDTVIGYEGYTF
CDR3 DNA: TGCGCCAGCAGCAAAGATACGGTGATCGGGTATGAGGGCTACACCTTC